This T cell receptor beta chain was profiled in a study of shared clonotypes between healthy human individuals. About the research overall: Donors had three CD4 naive, three CD4 memory, two CD8 naive and one CD8 memory plate apiece. Overall study findings and caveats: The sharing of about 5.3% of naive CD4 clonotypes was seen across a handful of donors.

Some clones are missing from TCRdb's copy, which holds only in-frame ones; the method was immunoSEQ multiplex PCR. Of about 2.4 million clones listed, roughly 93% were seen once; the top ten hold roughly 0.39%. Notes on this clone: Its antigen is undetermined.

Trimming pared 0 bases from V and 2 bases from J, leaving 5 bases between. CDR3 length equals 14 residues. Per the germline V gene, CDR1 is SGHTA and CDR2 is FQGNSA. Material for sequencing was naive CD4+ T cells from PBMCs. Regarding subset: CD45RA+ positively selected. V and J are TRBV7-2 and TRBJ2-1; D remains unclear. This sequence was found in a man in his late teens or twenties in good health. Some clones in this sample may be carry-over from other donors' samples. CDR3 in amino acids: CASSLATTYNEQFF. The CDR3 nucleotides read TGTGCCAGCAGCTTAGCCACGACCTACAATGAGCAGTTCTTC.